These 3 T cell receptor beta chains were all obtained from the same sample, sequenced in a study of T cell responses to AZD1222 COVID-19 vaccine. Data came from immunoSEQ multiplex PCR; TCRdb stores just in-frame clones and leaves some out. This repertoire shows about 150,000 clones, 80% to 90% found once; its top ten account for around 5%. This material consisted of peripheral blood, taken on day 0 of AZD1222 vaccination. The source is an adult in good health.

The chain couples TRBV28 to TRBJ1-1; D is unclear. V was shortened by 2 bases and J by 11 bases, with 18 bases between the two germline ends. The germline CDR1 and CDR2 sequences are MDHEN and SYDVKM. CDR3 length: 14 amino acids. The CDR3 loop reads CASSLRFGGLHAFF. Written as DNA, the CDR3 is TGTGCCAGCAGTTTAAGATTCGGCGGACTGCATGCTTTCTTT.

This clone was seen more than once but under ten times. The V call is TRBV6-5, the J call TRBJ2-7; 7 nucleotides agree with TRBD2. Germline values: CDR1 MNHEY, CDR2 SVGAGI. V gave up 6 bases and J gave up 0 bases; unmatched junction bases: 5. The CDR3 runs to 14 residues. The CDR3 DNA follows: TGTGCCAGCAGACTAGCGCTAAGCTCCTACGAGCAGTACTTC. This sequence encodes CASRLALSSYEQYF.

V usage is TRBV15 and J usage is TRBJ1-6; 10 bases map to TRBD1. Germline trimming cut 3 bases from V and 14 bases from J; bases unmatched to any gene: 7. This CDR3 region has 14 residues. CDR1 is LNHNV and CDR2 is YYDKDF in the germline V gene (reference sequence). CDR3 in amino acids: CATSRGQGRSTLHF. CDR3 sequence (DNA): TGTGCCACCAGCAGGGGACAGGGGCGCAGCACCCTCCACTTT.